The present T cell receptor (beta chain) was sequenced within a study of PD-L1 blockade in urothelial cancer. This CDR3 contains 16 residues. V was clipped by 1 base and J by 1 base, with 13 bases between them. The germline gives CDR1 LGHNA, CDR2 YNFKEQ. Profiled with immunoSEQ multiplex PCR; TCRdb holds only in-frame clones, not every one. Of around 80,000 clones in the sample, approximately 89% were seen once. Time point reported: peripheral blood 6 weeks after treatment start. The sample here was PBMCs, taken around atezolizumab (anti-PD-L1) treatment. The receptor was derived from a woman over 75 with urothelial cancer. The chain recombines TRBV4-2 with TRBJ1-1; a possible D gene is TRBD1 (6 bases). In DNA, the CDR3 is TGTGCCAGCAGCCAAGTTCCCCGGACAGCGAACACTGAAGCTTTCTTT. Its translation is CASSQVPRTANTEAFF.